The next 18 T cell receptor beta chains were all read from a single sample in a study of T cell repertoires in cytomegalovirus infection. One entry per CDR3 protein results from TCRdb running MiXCR on the reads. The table has roughly 760,000 distinct CDR3 sequences, 35% to 45% seen once. The sequenced sample was PBMCs. All receptors derive from a human donor in good health (CMV status not recorded). Some clones in this sample may be carry-over from other donors' samples.

The CDR3 region is CARKQGASNEKLFF. The CDR3 DNA is TGTGCCAGGAAACAGGGGGCATCTAATGAAAAACTGTTTTTT. J is TRBJ1-4 and V is TRBV25-1; 9 bases are a match to TRBD1. Germline V gene data show CDR1 as MGHDK and CDR2 as SYGVNS. Unmatched junction bases numbered 5, after V lost 9 bases and J lost 3 bases. The CDR3 loop spans 14 amino acids.

This clonotype was counted many times. The V and J genes are TRBV7-6 and TRBJ2-1; tentatively, D is TRBD1 or TRBD2 (5 bases each). The V end was cut by 5 bases, the J end by 9 bases, with 17 bases between. This CDR3 region has 14 residues. CDR1 is SGHVS and CDR2 is FNYEAQ in the germline V gene. CDR3 sequence reads: CASSQGPGLVEQFF. In DNA form, the CDR3 reads TGTGCCAGCAGCCAGGGACCGGGGTTAGTTGAGCAGTTCTTC.

This clonotype was found many times. The rearrangement links TRBV19 to TRBJ1-1, with D uncertain. From germline, CDR1 is LNHDA and CDR2 SQIVND (reference sequence). The V and J ends lost 7 bases and 4 bases respectively, with 13 bases between them. The length of the CDR3 is 13 residues. CDR3 bases: TGTGCCAGTATAGCGGATTTTGGCACTGAAGCTTTCTTT. It translates to CASIADFGTEAFF.

This clonotype was counted a few times. This chain uses TRBV14 with TRBJ1-1, with D unclear. Germline V lookup: CDR1 SGHDN, CDR2 FVKESK. V lost 7 bases and J lost 1, with 10 bases in between. This CDR3 has 13 residues. CDR3 amino acids: CASTPHWNTEAFF. CDR3 nucleotide sequence: TGTGCCAGCACCCCGCACTGGAACACTGAAGCTTTCTTT.

The CDR3 bases are TGTGCCAGCAGTTTAATCCCAGGGAGTTGGGGCAATCAGCCCCAGCATTTT. It specifies CASSLIPGSWGNQPQHF. The V and J genes are TRBV12-3 or TRBV12-4 and TRBJ1-5, with D tentatively TRBD1 (5 bases). V was cut by 2 bases and J by 2 bases, with 16 bases left in between. CDR3 length: 17 residues.

To note about this clonotype: Germline and junction disagree at one end, which may indicate a read error. This chain uses TRBV11-2 with TRBJ2-3; 10 bases line up with TRBD1. The CDR3 is made up of 20 amino acids. CDR1 is SGHAT, CDR2 FQNNGV, per germline. Here the CDR3 reads CASSSYPEEIPGTGEDMQYF. As DNA, the CDR3 is TGTGCCAGCAGCTCGTACCCCGAAGAGATTCCCGGGACAGGGGAAGATATGCAGTATTTT.

This chain uses TRBV7-2 with TRBJ1-5, with D unclear. The CDR3 has 14 amino acids. Germline assignment: CDR1 SGHTA and CDR2 FQGNSA. V lost 2 bases, J lost 5 bases, and 10 bases lay in between. CDR3 protein: CASSLQGTDQPQHF. The CDR3, as DNA: TGTGCCAGCAGCTTACAAGGAACTGATCAGCCCCAGCATTTT.

The CDR3 DNA follows: TGTGCCAGCAGCGGAAAGGGGGTCCCCAGCTCCTACAATGAGCAGTTCTTC. Amino acid sequence: CASSGKGVPSSYNEQFF. V usage is TRBV7-2 and J usage is TRBJ2-1; a weak D match, TRBD1 (6 bases). The ends were cut back, 5 bases at V and 0 bases at J, with 17 bases in the middle. CDR1 is SGHTA and CDR2 is FQGNSA in the germline V gene. This CDR3 is 17 amino acids long.

The table lists this clonotype with a few counts. The chain carries TRBV4-1 and TRBJ2-7; the D call may be TRBD1 or TRBD2 (5 bases each). The CDR3 runs to 13 residues. Trimming cost V 5 bases and J 5 bases, with 13 bases left between them. Germline V gives CDR1 MGHRA, CDR2 YSYEKL. The DNA of the CDR3 is TGCGCCAGCAGCGCAGGGAGTCTGGACGAGCAGTACTTC. Its protein is CASSAGSLDEQYF.

J is TRBJ1-3 and V is TRBV29-1; TRBD1 is a possible D gene (5 bases). Germline loops: CDR1 SQVTM, CDR2 ANQGSEA. Trimming took 8 bases from V and 4 from J, leaving 12 bases between them. The CDR3 totals 12 residues. CDR3 region: CSIWTPGNTIYF. The CDR3 bases are TGCAGCATTTGGACACCCGGAAACACCATATATTTT.

Comment on this clonotype: This may arise from a read error, as a much more abundant clone is one base away. The V gene is TRBV12-3 or TRBV12-4, the J gene TRBJ1-1; no clear D gene. This CDR3 has 14 residues. The CDR3 region is CASRAHEVQAEDFF. The CDR3 coding sequence is TGTGCCAGCAGGGCCCATGAGGTACAAGCTGAAGATTTCTTT.

The chain joins TRBV5-5 to TRBJ2-1; 7 bases match TRBD2. Germline loops: CDR1 SGHKS, CDR2 YYEKEE (reference sequence). This CDR3 contains 16 residues. With 0 bases clipped from V and 5 bases from J, the junction kept 8 bases outside the gene matches. This chain's CDR3 is CASSLEAGWGNNEQFF. Written as DNA, the CDR3 is TGTGCCAGCAGCTTGGAAGCGGGATGGGGTAACAATGAGCAGTTCTTC.

This clonotype was recorded only once. The V gene is TRBV28, the J gene TRBJ2-7; 9 nucleotides line up with TRBD1. V lost 4 bases to trimming and J lost 0 bases; unmatched junction nucleotides: 4. The CDR3 sequence is 15 residues long. From germline, CDR1 is MDHEN and CDR2 SYDVKM. The CDR3 DNA follows: TGTGCCAGCAGTTGGGGACAGGGCCTCTCCTACGAGCAGTACTTC. Protein sequence: CASSWGQGLSYEQYF.

This clonotype showed up many times. The genes are TRBV12-3 or TRBV12-4 and TRBJ1-5; 9 nucleotides align to TRBD1. This CDR3 has 14 residues. Trimming at V came to 3 bases and at J to 5 bases, leaving 2 bases not matched to a gene. CDR3 sequence reads: CASSLGQGHQPQHF. The DNA of the CDR3 is TGTGCCAGCAGTTTGGGACAGGGCCATCAGCCCCAGCATTTT.

Concerning this clonotype itself: Germline is not matched at one junction end, which may reflect a read error. CDR3 residues: CASSSITGGNNENLFF. The CDR3 DNA reads as TGTGCCAGCAGTAGTATAACAGGAGGGAATAATGAAAATCTGTTTTTT. The chain employs TRBV27 and TRBJ1-4; tentative D call: TRBD1 (5 bases). The CDR3 extends over 16 amino acids. Germline CDR1 is MNHEY and CDR2 is SMNVEV (reference sequence).

A few counts support this clonotype. The chain carries TRBV10-3 and TRBJ1-2; the D gene is possibly TRBD1 (6 bases). The CDR3 is 14 amino acids. Germline V gene sequence: CDR1 ENHRY, CDR2 SYGVKD. V was pared by 7 bases and J by 0 bases, with 12 bases between. The CDR3 DNA is TGTGCCATCACGAGGGACACAGCTAACTATGGCTACACCTTC. This codes for CAITRDTANYGYTF.

In its sample, this clonotype was seen a few times. V usage is TRBV12-3 or TRBV12-4 and J usage is TRBJ2-1; D may be TRBD1 (6 bases). The V gene lost 2 bases and the J gene lost 9 bases, with 29 bases spanning the gap. The CDR3 consists of 19 residues. The CDR3 sequence is CASSLRGAGQPSLASEQFF. CDR3 coding DNA: TGTGCCAGCAGTTTACGTGGGGCTGGACAGCCAAGTCTGGCGTCTGAGCAGTTCTTC.

The gene calls are TRBV12-3 or TRBV12-4 and TRBJ1-6; 9 nucleotides match TRBD1. The trim removed 6 bases at V and 9 bases at J, leaving 12 bases unmatched. This CDR3 has 16 residues. The CDR3 DNA sequence: TGTGCCAGCAGCCCGGACAGGGGAATATACGGTTCACCCCTCCACTTT. Translation: CASSPDRGIYGSPLHF.